A selection of T cell receptor beta chains follows, all from one sample in a study of human T cells and chemical hapten exposure. TCRdb re-called the RACE reads with MiXCR, one entry per CDR3 protein. Found here are 34,000 or so distinct CDR3 sequences, 10% of them singletons; the top ten hold roughly 27%. The source material was whole blood, sampled in connection with sensitization to the hapten diphenylcyclopropenone (DPC). Source of these receptors: a man aged 50-59 years with alopecia areata. Some clones in this sample may be carry-over from other donors' samples. Each CDR3 is given with its conserved first and last residue. A D gene is named only where the DNA matches it firmly. Clone size is shown for a subset of rows, as once, few, many or a class of expanded clone.

TRBD2	NA	TRBJ2-4	TRBV11-1	TGTGCCAGCAGCGTATTAGCGGGAGTAAAGGACATTCAGTACTTC	CASSVLAGVKDIQYF
TRBD1	many	TRBJ1-3	TRBV5-6	TGTGCCAGCAGCCTCGGACAGGGAAGATCGGGAAACACCATATATTTT	CASSLGQGRSGNTIYF
TRBD1	many	TRBJ2-7	TRBV5-4	TGTGCCAGCAGTTTTCCGGGACAGGGGGTCCACGAGCAGTACTTC	CASSFPGQGVHEQYF
NA	many	TRBJ2-1	TRBV6-5	TGTGCCAGCAGTTACGCCGCCGGCGCAATTGAGCAGTTCTTC	CASSYAAGAIEQFF
NA	many	TRBJ2-7	TRBV6-2/TRBV6-3	TGTGCCAGCAGTTTCTCCTACGAGCAGTACTTC	CASSFSYEQYF
TRBD2	many	TRBJ2-3	TRBV29-1	TGCAGCGTCCTAATGGGGACTAGCGGTTCCCCCTCAGATACGCAGTATTTT	CSVLMGTSGSPSDTQYF
NA	many	TRBJ2-1	TRBV24-1	TGTGCCACCAGTGGATCTACGCGCCCGCAGTTCTTC	CATSGSTRPQFF
NA	many	TRBJ2-7	TRBV7-2	TGTGCCAGCAGCTCCGGGACCATCGGGGAGCAGTACTTC	CASSSGTIGEQYF
NA	many	TRBJ2-4	TRBV20-1	TGCAGTGCCAGAAGCCCTTTAGCCAAAAACATTCAGTACTTC	CSARSPLAKNIQYF
TRBD2	many	TRBJ2-7	TRBV7-9	TGTGCCAGCAGCTCCCCGGGCGGGAGGGCCTCCTACGAGCAGTACTTC	CASSSPGGRASYEQYF
NA	many	TRBJ2-3	TRBV7-9	TGTGCCAGCAGCTTAGAAGTCTTCATAGGCCGGACAGATACGCAGTATTTT	CASSLEVFIGRTDTQYF
NA	NA	TRBJ2-2	TRBV7-2	TGTGCCAGCAACGGGGGAGCCGGGGAGCTGTTTTTT	CASNGGAGELFF
NA	many	TRBJ2-1	TRBV12-3/TRBV12-4	TGTGCCAGCAGTTGGGGGAGTATCTCCTACAATGAGCAGTTCTTC	CASSWGSISYNEQFF
NA	few	TRBJ1-4	TRBV6-6	TGTGCCAGCAGTTACTCGACGGACAGAGTACGTGAAAAACTGTTTTTT	CASSYSTDRVREKLFF
NA	NA	TRBJ2-5	TRBV7-9	TGTGCCAGCAGCGTTCCAGAGACGGGGGAGACCCAGTACTTC	CASSVPETGETQYF
NA	many	TRBJ2-7	TRBV28	TGTGCCAGCAAAGGGCTTCGGTACGAGCAGTACTTC	CASKGLRYEQYF
TRBD1	NA	TRBJ2-1	TRBV7-2	TGTGCCAGCAGTTTCCAGGGGGCCCATGAGCAGTTCTTC	CASSFQGAHEQFF
NA	many	TRBJ2-7	TRBV20-1	TGCAGTGCTAGAGTGCCGTACCGGGAAGAGCAGTACTTC	CSARVPYREEQYF
NA	many	TRBJ1-1	TRBV28	TGTGCCAGCAGTCCCGTAGAAGGGGGAGGGGCCCTTGAAGCTTTCTTT	CASSPVEGGGALEAFF
NA	many	TRBJ2-7	TRBV13	TGTGCCAGCAGCTCCTCCGGTTACGAGCAGTACTTC	CASSSSGYEQYF
NA	many	TRBJ2-3	TRBV7-2	TGTGCCAGCAGCTTAGCCTTCCGGGCCGGCACAGATACGCAGTATTTT	CASSLAFRAGTDTQYF
NA	many	TRBJ2-1	TRBV30	TGTGCCTGGAGTGTTGTCACTGAGCAGTTCTTC	CAWSVVTEQFF
TRBD1	few	TRBJ1-1	TRBV7-2	TGTGCCAGCAGCTTTCAGGGGGGAAACACTGAAGCTTTCTTT	CASSFQGGNTEAFF
NA	few	TRBJ1-2	TRBV5-8	TGTGCCAGCAGCTTGGTCAGGGTTAAAGGCTATGGCTACACCTTC	CASSLVRVKGYGYTF